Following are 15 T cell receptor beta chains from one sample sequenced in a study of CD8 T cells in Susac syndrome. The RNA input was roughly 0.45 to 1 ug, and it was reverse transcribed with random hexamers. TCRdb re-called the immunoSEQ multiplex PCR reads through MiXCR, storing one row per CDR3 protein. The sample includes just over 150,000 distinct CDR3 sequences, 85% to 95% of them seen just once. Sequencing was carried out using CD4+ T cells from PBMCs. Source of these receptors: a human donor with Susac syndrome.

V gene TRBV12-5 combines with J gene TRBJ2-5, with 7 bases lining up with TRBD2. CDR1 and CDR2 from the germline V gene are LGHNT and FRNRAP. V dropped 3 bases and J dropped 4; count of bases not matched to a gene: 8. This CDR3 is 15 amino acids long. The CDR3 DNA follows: TGTGCTAGTGGTTTCCCCAGCGGGGACCCAGAGACCCAGTACTTC. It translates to CASGFPSGDPETQYF.

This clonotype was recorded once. CDR3 loop: CSVMNTEAFF. Here the CDR3 DNA reads TGCAGCGTTATGAACACTGAAGCTTTCTTT. The chain joins TRBV29-1 to TRBJ1-1; unclear D gene. CDR1 SQVTM and CDR2 ANQGSEA come from the germline V gene. Trimming shortened V by 5 bases and J by 0 bases, and 1 base separated the two germline ends. The CDR3 runs to 10 residues.

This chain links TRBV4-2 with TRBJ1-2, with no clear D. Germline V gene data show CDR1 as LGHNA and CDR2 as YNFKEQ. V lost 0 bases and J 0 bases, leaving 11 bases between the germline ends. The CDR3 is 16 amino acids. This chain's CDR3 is CASSQEERTANYGYTF. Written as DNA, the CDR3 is TGTGCCAGCAGCCAAGAAGAACGGACCGCTAACTATGGCTACACCTTC.

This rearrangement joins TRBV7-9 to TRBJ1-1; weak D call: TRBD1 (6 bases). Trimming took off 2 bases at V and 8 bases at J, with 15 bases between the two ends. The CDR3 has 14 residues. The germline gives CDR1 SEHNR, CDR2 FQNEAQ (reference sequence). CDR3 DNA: TGTGCCAGCAGCTTATCCCCCTCCGGACAGGAAGCTTTCTTT. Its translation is CASSLSPSGQEAFF.

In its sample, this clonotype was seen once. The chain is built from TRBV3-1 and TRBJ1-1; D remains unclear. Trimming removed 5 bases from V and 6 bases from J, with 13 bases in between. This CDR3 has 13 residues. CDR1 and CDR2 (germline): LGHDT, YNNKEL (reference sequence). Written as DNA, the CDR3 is TGTGCCAGCAGCACTAAGGGCCCCTCTGAAGCTTTCTTT. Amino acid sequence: CASSTKGPSEAFF.

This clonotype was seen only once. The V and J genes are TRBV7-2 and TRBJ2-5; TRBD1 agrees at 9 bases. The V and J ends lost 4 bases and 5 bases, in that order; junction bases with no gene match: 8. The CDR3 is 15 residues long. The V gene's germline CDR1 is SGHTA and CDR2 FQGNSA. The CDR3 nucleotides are TGTGCCAGCAGCTCCCCGGGACAGGGCAGGGAGACCCAGTACTTC. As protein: CASSSPGQGRETQYF.

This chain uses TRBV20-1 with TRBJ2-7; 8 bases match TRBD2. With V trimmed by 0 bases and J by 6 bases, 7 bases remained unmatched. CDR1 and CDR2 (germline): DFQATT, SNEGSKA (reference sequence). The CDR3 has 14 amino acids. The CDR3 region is CSARDREGAPEQYF. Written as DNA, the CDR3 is TGCAGTGCTAGAGATCGGGAGGGCGCCCCCGAGCAGTACTTC.

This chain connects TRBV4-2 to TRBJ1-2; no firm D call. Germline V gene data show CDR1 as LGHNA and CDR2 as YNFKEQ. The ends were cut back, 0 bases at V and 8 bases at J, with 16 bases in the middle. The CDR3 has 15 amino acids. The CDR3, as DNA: TGTGCCAGCAGCCAAGATGAGGGAGTCTCCCGGGGCTACACCTTC. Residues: CASSQDEGVSRGYTF.

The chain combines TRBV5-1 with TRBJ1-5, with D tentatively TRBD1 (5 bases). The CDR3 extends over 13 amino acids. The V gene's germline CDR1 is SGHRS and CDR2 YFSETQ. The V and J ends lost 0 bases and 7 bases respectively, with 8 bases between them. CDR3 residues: CASSLEGVQPQHF. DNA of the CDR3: TGCGCCAGCAGCTTGGAAGGGGTCCAGCCCCAGCATTTT.

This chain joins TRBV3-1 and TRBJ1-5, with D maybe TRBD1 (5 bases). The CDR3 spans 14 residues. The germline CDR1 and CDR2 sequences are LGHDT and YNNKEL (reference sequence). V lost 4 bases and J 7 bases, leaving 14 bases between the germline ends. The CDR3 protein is CASSLLGGDQPQHF. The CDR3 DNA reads TGTGCCAGCAGCCTCCTGGGCGGGGACCAGCCCCAGCATTTT.

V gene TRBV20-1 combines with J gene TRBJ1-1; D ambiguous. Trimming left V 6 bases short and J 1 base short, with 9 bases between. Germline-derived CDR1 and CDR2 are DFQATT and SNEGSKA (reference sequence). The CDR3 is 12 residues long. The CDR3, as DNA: TGCAGTGCCCAAGACTGGAACACTGAAGCTTTCTTT. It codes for CSAQDWNTEAFF.

The CDR3 nucleotides read TGTGCCACAAGGACAGGCTCTGGGGCCAACGTCCTGACTTTC. It encodes CATRTGSGANVLTF. The chain recombines TRBV10-3 with TRBJ2-6; 7 nucleotides match TRBD1. V trimming: 10 bases; J trimming: 0 bases; junction bases outside the gene matches: 3. Germline assignment: CDR1 ENHRY and CDR2 SYGVKD. The CDR3 consists of 14 residues.

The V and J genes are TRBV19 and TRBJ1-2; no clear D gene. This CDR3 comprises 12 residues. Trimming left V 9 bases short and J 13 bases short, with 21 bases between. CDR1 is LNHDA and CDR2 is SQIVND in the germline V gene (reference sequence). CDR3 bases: TGTGCCAGCTCAACCTATTCAGAGGAACTCACCTTC. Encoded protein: CASSTYSEELTF. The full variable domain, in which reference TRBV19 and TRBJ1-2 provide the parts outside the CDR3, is DGGITQSPKYLFRKEGQNVTLSCEQNLNHDAMYWYRQDPGQGLRLIYYSQIVNDFQKGDIAEGYSVSREKKESFPLTVTSAQKNPTAFYLCASSTYSEELTFGSGTRLTVV.

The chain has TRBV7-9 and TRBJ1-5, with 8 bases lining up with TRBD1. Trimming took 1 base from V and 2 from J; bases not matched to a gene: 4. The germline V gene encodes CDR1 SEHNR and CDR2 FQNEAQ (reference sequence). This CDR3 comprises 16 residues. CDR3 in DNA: TGTGCCAGCAGCTTAGAGGCAGGGGGCGGCAATCAGCCCCAGCATTTT. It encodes CASSLEAGGGNQPQHF.

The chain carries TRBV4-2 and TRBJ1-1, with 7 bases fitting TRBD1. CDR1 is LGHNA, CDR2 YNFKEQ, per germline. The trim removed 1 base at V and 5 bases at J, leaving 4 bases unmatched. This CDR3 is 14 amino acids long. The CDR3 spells CASSQAGGATEAFF. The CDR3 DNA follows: TGTGCCAGCAGCCAAGCAGGGGGGGCAACTGAAGCTTTCTTT.